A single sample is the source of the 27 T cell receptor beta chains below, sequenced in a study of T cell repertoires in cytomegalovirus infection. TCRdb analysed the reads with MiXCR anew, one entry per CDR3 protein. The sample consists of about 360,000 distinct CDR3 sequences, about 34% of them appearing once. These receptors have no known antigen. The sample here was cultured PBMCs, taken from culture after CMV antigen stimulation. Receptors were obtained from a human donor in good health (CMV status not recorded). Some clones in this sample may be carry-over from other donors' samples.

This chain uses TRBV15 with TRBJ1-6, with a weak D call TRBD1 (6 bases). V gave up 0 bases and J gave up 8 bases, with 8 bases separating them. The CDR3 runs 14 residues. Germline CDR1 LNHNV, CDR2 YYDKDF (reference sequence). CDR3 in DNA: TGTGCCACCAGCAGAGAGCAGGGGTATTCACCCCTCCACTTT. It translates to CATSREQGYSPLHF. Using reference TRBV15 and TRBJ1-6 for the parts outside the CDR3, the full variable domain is DAMVIQNPRYQVTQFGKPVTLSCSQTLNHNVMYWYQQKSSQAPKLLFHYYDKDFNNEADTPDNFQSRRPNTSFCFLDIRSPGLGDTAMYLCATSREQGYSPLHFGNGTRLTVT.

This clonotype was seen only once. The CDR3 sequence is CASSQDRGTSGMRDTQYF. The CDR3 DNA is TGCGCCAGCAGCCAAGATCGGGGCACTAGCGGTATGAGAGATACGCAGTATTTT. This chain links TRBV4-3 with TRBJ2-3, with 8 bases aligning to TRBD2. The CDR3 is 18 residues long. The V gene end was trimmed by 0 bases and the J gene end by 5 bases; junction bases not matched to a gene: 13. CDR1 is LGHNA and CDR2 is YSLEER in the germline V gene.

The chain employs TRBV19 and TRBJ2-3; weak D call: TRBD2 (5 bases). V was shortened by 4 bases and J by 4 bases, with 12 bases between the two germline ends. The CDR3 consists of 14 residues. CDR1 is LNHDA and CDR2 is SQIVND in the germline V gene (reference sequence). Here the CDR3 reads CASSTGFGADTQYF. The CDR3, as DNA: TGTGCCAGTAGTACCGGGTTCGGGGCAGATACGCAGTATTTT.

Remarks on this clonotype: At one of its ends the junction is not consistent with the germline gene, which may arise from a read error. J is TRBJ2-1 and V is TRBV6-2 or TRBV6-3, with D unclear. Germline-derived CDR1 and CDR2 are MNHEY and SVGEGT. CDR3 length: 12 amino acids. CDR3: CASSQPGEPRSF. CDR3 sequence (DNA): TGTGCCAGCAGTCAACCCGGCGAGCCCAGGTCCTTC.

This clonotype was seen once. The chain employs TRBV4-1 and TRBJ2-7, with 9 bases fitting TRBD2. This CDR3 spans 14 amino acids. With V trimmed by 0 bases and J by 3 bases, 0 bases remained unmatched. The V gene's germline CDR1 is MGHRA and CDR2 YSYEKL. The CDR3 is CASSQDSGGYEQYF. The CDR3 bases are TGCGCCAGCAGCCAAGATAGCGGGGGCTACGAGCAGTACTTC.

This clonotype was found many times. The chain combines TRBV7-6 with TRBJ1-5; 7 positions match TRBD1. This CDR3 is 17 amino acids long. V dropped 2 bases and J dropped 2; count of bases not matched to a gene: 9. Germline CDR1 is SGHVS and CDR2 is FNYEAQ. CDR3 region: CASSLRNRGRGNQPQHF. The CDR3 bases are TGTGCCAGCAGCTTAAGGAACAGGGGCAGGGGCAATCAGCCCCAGCATTTT.

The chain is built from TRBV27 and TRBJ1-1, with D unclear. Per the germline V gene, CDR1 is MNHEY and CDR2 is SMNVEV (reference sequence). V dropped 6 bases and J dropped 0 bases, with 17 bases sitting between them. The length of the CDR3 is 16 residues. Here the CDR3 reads CASRNRAVGMNTEAFF. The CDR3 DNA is TGTGCCAGCAGAAATAGGGCAGTTGGCATGAACACTGAAGCTTTCTTT.

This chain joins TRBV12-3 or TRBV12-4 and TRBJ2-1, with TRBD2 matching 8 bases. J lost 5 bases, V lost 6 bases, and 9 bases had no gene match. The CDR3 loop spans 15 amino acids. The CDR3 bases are TGTGCCAGCAGCTCGGGAGCGGGAGCCCACAATGAGCAGTTCTTC. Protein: CASSSGAGAHNEQFF.

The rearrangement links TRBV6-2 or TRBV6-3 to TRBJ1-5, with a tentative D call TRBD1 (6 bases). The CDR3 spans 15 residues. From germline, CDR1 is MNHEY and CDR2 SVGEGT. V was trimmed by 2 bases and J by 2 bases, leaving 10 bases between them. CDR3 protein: CASSYAGAGNQPQHF. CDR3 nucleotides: TGTGCCAGCAGTTACGCAGGGGCCGGCAATCAGCCCCAGCATTTT.

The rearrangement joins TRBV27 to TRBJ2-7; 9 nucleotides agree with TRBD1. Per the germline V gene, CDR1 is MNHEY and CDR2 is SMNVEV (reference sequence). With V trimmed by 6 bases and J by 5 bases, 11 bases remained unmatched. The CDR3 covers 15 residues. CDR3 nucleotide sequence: TGTGCCAGCAGCCGACCGGGACAGGGTAATCACGAGCAGTACTTC. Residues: CASSRPGQGNHEQYF.

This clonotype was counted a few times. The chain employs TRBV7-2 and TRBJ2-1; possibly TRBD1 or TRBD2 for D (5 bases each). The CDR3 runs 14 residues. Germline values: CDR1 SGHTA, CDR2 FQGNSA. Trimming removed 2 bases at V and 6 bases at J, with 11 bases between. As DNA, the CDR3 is TGTGCCAGCAGCTTAAAAGGGACGCCCAATGAGCAGTTCTTC. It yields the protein CASSLKGTPNEQFF.

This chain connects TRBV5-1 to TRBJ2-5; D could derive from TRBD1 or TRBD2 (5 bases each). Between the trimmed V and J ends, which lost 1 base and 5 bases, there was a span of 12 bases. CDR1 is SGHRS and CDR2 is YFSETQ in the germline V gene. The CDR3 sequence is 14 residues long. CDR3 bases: TGCGCCAGCAGCTTGCAGCCGGGGCAGGAGACCCAGTACTTC. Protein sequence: CASSLQPGQETQYF.

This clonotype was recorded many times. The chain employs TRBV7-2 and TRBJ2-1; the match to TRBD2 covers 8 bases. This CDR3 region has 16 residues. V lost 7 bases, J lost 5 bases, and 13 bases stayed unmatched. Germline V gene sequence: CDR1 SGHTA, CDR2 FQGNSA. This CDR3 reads CASKTTPGLGDNEQFF. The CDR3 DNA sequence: TGTGCCAGCAAAACCACCCCGGGACTAGGAGACAATGAGCAGTTCTTC.

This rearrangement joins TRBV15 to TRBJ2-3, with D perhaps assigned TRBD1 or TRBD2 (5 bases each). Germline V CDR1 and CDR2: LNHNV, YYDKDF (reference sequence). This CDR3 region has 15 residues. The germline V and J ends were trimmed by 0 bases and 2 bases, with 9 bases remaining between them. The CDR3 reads CATSRDGGFTDTQYF. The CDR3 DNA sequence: TGTGCCACCAGCAGAGATGGGGGTTTCACAGATACGCAGTATTTT.

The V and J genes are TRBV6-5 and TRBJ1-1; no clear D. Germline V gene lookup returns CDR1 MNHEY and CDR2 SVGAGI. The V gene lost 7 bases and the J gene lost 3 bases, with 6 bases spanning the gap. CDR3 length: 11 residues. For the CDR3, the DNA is TGTGCCAGCAAGGCTGACACTGAAGCTTTCTTT. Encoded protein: CASKADTEAFF.

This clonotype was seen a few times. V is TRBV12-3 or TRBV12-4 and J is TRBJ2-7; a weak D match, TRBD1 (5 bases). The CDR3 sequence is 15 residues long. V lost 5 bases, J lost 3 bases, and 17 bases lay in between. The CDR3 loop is CASSPRQRSGYEQYF. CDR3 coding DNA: TGTGCCAGCAGTCCCCGACAGAGATCCGGCTACGAGCAGTACTTC.

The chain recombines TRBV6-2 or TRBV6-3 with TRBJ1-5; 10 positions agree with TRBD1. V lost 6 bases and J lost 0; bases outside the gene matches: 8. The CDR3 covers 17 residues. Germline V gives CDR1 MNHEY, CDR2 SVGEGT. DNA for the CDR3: TGTGCCAGCAGCGCAGGGACAGGGGTACCTAGCAATCAGCCCCAGCATTTT. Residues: CASSAGTGVPSNQPQHF.

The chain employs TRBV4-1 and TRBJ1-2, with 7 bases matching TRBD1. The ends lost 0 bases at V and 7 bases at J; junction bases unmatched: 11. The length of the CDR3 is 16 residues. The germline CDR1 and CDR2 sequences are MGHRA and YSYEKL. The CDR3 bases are TGCGCCAGCAGCCAAGAACGGGCAGGGGGTTTTCGTGGCTACACCTTC. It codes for CASSQERAGGFRGYTF.

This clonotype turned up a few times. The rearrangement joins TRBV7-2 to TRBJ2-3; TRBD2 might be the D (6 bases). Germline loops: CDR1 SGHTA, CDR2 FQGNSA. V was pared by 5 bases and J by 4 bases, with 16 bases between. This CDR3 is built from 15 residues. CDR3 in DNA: TGTGCCAGCAGCATTTACTCCCGGGAGTCAGATACGCAGTATTTT. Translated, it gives CASSIYSRESDTQYF.

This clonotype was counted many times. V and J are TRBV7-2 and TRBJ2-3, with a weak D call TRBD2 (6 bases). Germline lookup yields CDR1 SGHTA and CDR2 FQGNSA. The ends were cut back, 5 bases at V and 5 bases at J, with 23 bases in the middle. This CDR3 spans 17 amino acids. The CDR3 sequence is CASSPLRREVTGDTQYF. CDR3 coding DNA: TGTGCCAGCAGCCCCCTTCGGAGGGAGGTCACCGGAGATACGCAGTATTTT. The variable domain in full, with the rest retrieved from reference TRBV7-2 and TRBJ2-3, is GAGVSQSPSNKVTEKGKDVELRCDPISGHTALYWYRQSLGQGLEFLIYFQGNSAPDKSGLPSDRFSAERTGGSVSTLTIQRTQQEDSAVYLCASSPLRREVTGDTQYFGPGTRLTVL.

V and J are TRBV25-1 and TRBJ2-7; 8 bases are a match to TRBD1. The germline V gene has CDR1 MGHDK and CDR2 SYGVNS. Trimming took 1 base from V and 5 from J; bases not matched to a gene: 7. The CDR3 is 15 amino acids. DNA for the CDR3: TGTGCCAGCAGTGAATGGGCAGGGGGCATCGACGAGCAGTACTTC. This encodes CASSEWAGGIDEQYF.

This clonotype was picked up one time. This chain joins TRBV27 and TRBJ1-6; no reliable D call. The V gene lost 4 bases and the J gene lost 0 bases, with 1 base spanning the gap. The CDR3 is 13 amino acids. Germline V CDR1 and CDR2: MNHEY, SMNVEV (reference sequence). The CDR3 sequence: CASSYSYNSPLHF. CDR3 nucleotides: TGTGCCAGCAGTTACTCCTATAATTCACCCCTCCACTTT.

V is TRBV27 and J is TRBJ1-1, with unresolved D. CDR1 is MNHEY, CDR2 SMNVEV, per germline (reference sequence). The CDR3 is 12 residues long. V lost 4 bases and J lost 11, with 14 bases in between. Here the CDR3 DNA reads TGTGCCAGCAGTTCTACGGACCGCAGGGCTTTCTTT. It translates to CASSSTDRRAFF.

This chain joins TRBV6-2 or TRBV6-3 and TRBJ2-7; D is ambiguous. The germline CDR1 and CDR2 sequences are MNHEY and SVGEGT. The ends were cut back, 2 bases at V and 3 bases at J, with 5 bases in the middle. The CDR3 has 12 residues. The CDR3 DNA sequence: TGTGCCAGCAGTTACGCAGACTACGAGCAGTACGTC. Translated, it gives CASSYADYEQYV.

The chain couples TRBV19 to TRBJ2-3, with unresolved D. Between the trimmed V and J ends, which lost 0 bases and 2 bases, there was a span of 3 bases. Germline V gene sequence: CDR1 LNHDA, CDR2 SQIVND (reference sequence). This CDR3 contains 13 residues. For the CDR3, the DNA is TGTGCCAGTAGTATAGAGGCCACAGATACGCAGTATTTT. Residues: CASSIEATDTQYF.

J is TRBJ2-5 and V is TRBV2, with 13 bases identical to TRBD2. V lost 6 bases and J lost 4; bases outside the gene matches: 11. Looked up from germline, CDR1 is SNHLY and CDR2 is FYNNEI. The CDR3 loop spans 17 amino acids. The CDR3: CASSQTSGRRAAETQYF. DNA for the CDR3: TGTGCCAGCAGCCAGACTAGCGGGAGGCGAGCTGCAGAGACCCAGTACTTC.

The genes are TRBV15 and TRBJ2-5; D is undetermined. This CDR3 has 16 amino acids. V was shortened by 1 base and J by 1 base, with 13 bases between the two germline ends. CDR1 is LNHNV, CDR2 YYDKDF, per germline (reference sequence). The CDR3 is CATSRGFGQSQETQYF. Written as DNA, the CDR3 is TGTGCCACCAGCAGAGGATTCGGTCAAAGCCAAGAGACCCAGTACTTC.